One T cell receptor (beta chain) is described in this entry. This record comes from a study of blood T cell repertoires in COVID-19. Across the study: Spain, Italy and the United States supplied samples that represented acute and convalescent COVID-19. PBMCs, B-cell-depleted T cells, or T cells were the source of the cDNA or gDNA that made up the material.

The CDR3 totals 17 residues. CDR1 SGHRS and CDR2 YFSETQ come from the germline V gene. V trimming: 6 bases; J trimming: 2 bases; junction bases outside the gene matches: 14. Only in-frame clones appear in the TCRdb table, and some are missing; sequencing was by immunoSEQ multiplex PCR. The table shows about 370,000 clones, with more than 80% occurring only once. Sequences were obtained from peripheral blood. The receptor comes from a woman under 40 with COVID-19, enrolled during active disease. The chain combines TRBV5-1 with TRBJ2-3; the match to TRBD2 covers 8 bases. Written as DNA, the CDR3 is TGCGCCAGCAACTATCGGACCGGGACTAGAGCCACAGATACGCAGTATTTT. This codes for CASNYRTGTRATDTQYF.